These 23 T cell receptor beta chains came from one sample sequenced in a study of PD-1 and CTLA-4 blockade in melanoma. Method: immunoSEQ multiplex PCR; TCRdb's copy keeps in-frame clones and lacks some. Here the sample spans about 29,000 clones, about 89% being singletons. The specimen was CD8+ T cells from peripheral blood, collected before anti-PD-1 treatment. The receptors shown here come from a human donor with melanoma.

The gene calls are TRBV30 and TRBJ2-3, with a weak D call TRBD1 (5 bases). V was cut by 4 bases and J by 4 bases, with 12 bases left in between. CDR3 length: 13 residues. The germline CDR1 and CDR2 sequences are GTSNPN and SVGIG (reference sequence). CDR3 nucleotides: TGTGCCTGGACCAGGGCGTCGTCAGATACGCAGTATTTT. Its protein is CAWTRASSDTQYF.

The CDR3: CASSPAGGQGYNEQFF. The CDR3 DNA is TGTGCCAGCAGCCCCGCGGGGGGACAGGGGTACAATGAGCAGTTCTTC. J is TRBJ2-1 and V is TRBV7-3, with 10 nucleotides matching TRBD1. The CDR3 totals 16 residues. V lost 5 bases to trimming and J lost 4 bases; unmatched junction nucleotides: 8. Germline CDR1 is SGHTA and CDR2 is FQGTGA.

V is TRBV19 and J is TRBJ1-5; D perhaps matches TRBD1 (6 bases). The CDR3 is 15 amino acids. V lost 2 bases and J lost 8, with 16 bases in between. In germline, CDR1 is LNHDA, CDR2 SQIVND (reference sequence). CDR3 amino acids: CASSIRGASQEPQHF. The CDR3 bases are TGTGCCAGTAGTATACGGGGGGCTTCACAGGAGCCCCAGCATTTT.

In its sample, this clone was seen a few times. The chain recombines TRBV9 with TRBJ2-2; 13 positions match TRBD2. Trimming at V came to 4 bases and at J to 6 bases, leaving 6 bases not matched to a gene. CDR1 and CDR2 from the germline V gene are SGDLS and YYNGEE. The CDR3 is 16 amino acids. In DNA form, the CDR3 reads TGTGCCAGCAGCCCCCCGACTAGCGGGAGGCCCGGGGAGCTGTTTTTT. This codes for CASSPPTSGRPGELFF.

This sequence joins TRBV3-1 (or the pseudogene TRBV3-2) and TRBJ1-1; TRBD1 might be the D (6 bases). This CDR3 has 17 amino acids. CDR1 and CDR2 from the germline V gene are LGHDT and YNNKEL (reference sequence). The germline V and J ends were trimmed by 0 bases and 0 bases, with 14 bases remaining between them. CDR3 DNA sequence: TGTGCCAGCAGCCAAGATCGGGGGCAGGGGTTGAACACTGAAGCTTTCTTT. It yields the protein CASSQDRGQGLNTEAFF.

This clone was detected only a few times. The rearrangement links TRBV6-6 to TRBJ1-5; weak D call: TRBD1 (6 bases). Germline lookup yields CDR1 MNHNY and CDR2 SVGAGI (reference sequence). This CDR3 spans 15 amino acids. Trimming took off 4 bases at V and 9 bases at J, with 19 bases between the two ends. CDR3 nucleotide sequence: TGTGCCAGCAGTTGGGGGACACCGTTGAACGGGCCCCAGCATTTT. Protein product: CASSWGTPLNGPQHF.

This sequence joins TRBV19 and TRBJ1-5; D is unclear. The CDR3 is 15 residues long. The germline V gene encodes CDR1 LNHDA and CDR2 SQIVND (reference sequence). The germline V and J ends were trimmed by 3 bases and 0 bases, with 9 bases remaining between them. The CDR3 here is CASSIDRYSNQPQHF. DNA of the CDR3: TGTGCCAGTAGTATTGATCGGTATAGCAATCAGCCCCAGCATTTT.

The chain joins TRBV7-9 to TRBJ1-2; D perhaps matches TRBD1 (5 bases). The V gene's germline CDR1 is SEHNR and CDR2 FQNEAQ (reference sequence). The CDR3 extends over 15 amino acids. The V gene lost 1 base and the J gene lost 7 bases, with 16 bases spanning the gap. The CDR3 coding sequence is TGTGCCAGCAGCTTAGGAGGGGTGCCAGGAGCTGGCTACACCTTC. The encoded protein is CASSLGGVPGAGYTF.

This clone was observed a few times. The V call is TRBV7-9, the J call TRBJ2-6; no reliable D call. The CDR3 loop spans 16 amino acids. In germline, CDR1 is SEHNR, CDR2 FQNEAQ (reference sequence). V lost 5 bases, J lost 0 bases, and 11 bases lay in between. The CDR3 nucleotides are TGTGCCAGCAGCCCAAGGGCTAACTCTGGGGCCAACGTCCTGACTTTC. It yields the protein CASSPRANSGANVLTF.

The chain links TRBV12-3 or TRBV12-4 to TRBJ1-2; D ambiguous. Trimming shortened V by 2 bases and J by 0 bases, and 4 bases separated the two germline ends. This CDR3 contains 13 residues. CDR3 loop: CASSLPANYGYTF. CDR3 DNA sequence: TGTGCCAGCAGTTTACCAGCTAACTATGGCTACACCTTC.

The table lists this clone with a count of one. The chain joins TRBV6-4 to TRBJ2-1; 7 positions match TRBD2. CDR1 and CDR2 (germline): MRHNA, SNTAGT. After removal of 5 bases from V and 0 bases from J, the junction contained 4 bases not matched to a gene. CDR3 length equals 15 residues. The CDR3 nucleotides are TGTGCCAGCAGTAACAGCGGGACCTCCTACAATGAGCAGTTCTTC. This sequence encodes CASSNSGTSYNEQFF.

This chain joins TRBV19 and TRBJ1-2; 7 nucleotides align to TRBD1. The V gene end was trimmed by 3 bases and the J gene end by 9 bases; junction bases not matched to a gene: 13. Germline values: CDR1 LNHDA, CDR2 SQIVND (reference sequence). The CDR3 runs to 15 residues. The CDR3 loop reads CASSIGGRQGPRYTF. CDR3 DNA: TGTGCCAGTAGTATCGGTGGCAGACAGGGACCTCGCTACACCTTC.

Here the CDR3 DNA reads TGTGCCAGCAGCCCCTTCCTACTAGCGGGGGCCGTGAACACCGGGGAGCTGTTTTTT. Amino acid sequence: CASSPFLLAGAVNTGELFF. V gene TRBV7-8 combines with J gene TRBJ2-2; 11 positions match TRBD2. CDR3 length: 19 amino acids. Trimming at V came to 5 bases and at J to 1 base, leaving 12 bases not matched to a gene. The germline V gene encodes CDR1 SGHVS and CDR2 FQNEAQ.

This rearrangement joins TRBV11-2 to TRBJ2-7; 9 bases line up with TRBD1. Germline V CDR1 and CDR2: SGHAT, FQNNGV. CDR3 length: 15 residues. After removal of 4 bases from V and 3 bases from J, the junction contained 7 bases not matched to a gene. The CDR3 nucleotides read TGTGCCAGCAGCTCCAGAGGACAGGGGAACTACGAGCAGTACTTC. It encodes CASSSRGQGNYEQYF.

The gene calls are TRBV5-6 and TRBJ2-7; D might be TRBD1 (5 bases). The length of the CDR3 is 13 residues. From germline, CDR1 is SGHDT and CDR2 YYEEEE. Trimming left V 0 bases short and J 3 bases short, with 7 bases between. CDR3 residues: CASSLGTLYEQYF. The CDR3 DNA reads TGTGCCAGCAGCTTGGGGACACTCTACGAGCAGTACTTC.

This clone showed up just once. The V and J genes are TRBV28 and TRBJ2-5; 13 bases line up with TRBD2. The CDR3 consists of 16 residues. Germline loops: CDR1 MDHEN, CDR2 SYDVKM. J gave up 1 base and V 2 bases, and 1 base lay outside the gene matches. The CDR3 nucleotides are TGTGCCAGCAGTTTAGGGACTAGCGGGGTCCAAGAGACCCAGTACTTC. This translates into CASSLGTSGVQETQYF.

The chain employs TRBV28 and TRBJ2-2; 7 nucleotides align to TRBD2. Germline V lookup: CDR1 MDHEN, CDR2 SYDVKM. The V segment lost 7 bases and the J segment 7 bases; nucleotides outside the gene matches: 12. The length of the CDR3 is 15 residues. CDR3 in amino acids: CASTPGRGKFGELFF. The CDR3 DNA follows: TGTGCCAGCACCCCTGGGAGGGGAAAGTTCGGGGAGCTGTTTTTT.

The gene calls are TRBV14 and TRBJ1-1; D is ambiguous. This CDR3 has 13 amino acids. V was cut by 5 bases and J by 0 bases, with 7 bases left in between. The germline CDR1 and CDR2 sequences are SGHDN and FVKESK. In nucleotides, the CDR3 is TGTGCCAGCAGCTTAGATGTGAACACTGAAGCTTTCTTT. Protein sequence: CASSLDVNTEAFF.

The chain joins TRBV7-3 to TRBJ2-2; 7 bases map to TRBD2. The CDR3 runs to 21 residues. Germline CDR1 is SGHTA and CDR2 is FQGTGA. J was trimmed by 1 base and V by 5 bases; bases with no gene match: 22. The CDR3 loop reads CASSNPSETAGLTMNTGELFF. The CDR3 DNA reads as TGTGCCAGCAGCAACCCCTCGGAGACAGCGGGATTAACGATGAACACCGGGGAGCTGTTTTTT.

A single count supports this clone. The J gene is TRBJ2-3, the V gene TRBV28, with 13 bases matching TRBD2. V shed 6 bases and J 4 bases; nucleotides not matched to a gene: 7. The CDR3 has 16 residues. Germline V gene lookup returns CDR1 MDHEN and CDR2 SYDVKM. The CDR3: CASRLAGGPNPDTQYF. In nucleotides, the CDR3 is TGTGCCAGCAGACTAGCGGGAGGGCCTAATCCAGATACGCAGTATTTT.

This chain joins TRBV7-2 and TRBJ2-7; D remains ambiguous. V was cut by 0 bases and J by 7 bases, with 4 bases left in between. CDR3 length equals 11 residues. Per germline, CDR1 SGHTA and CDR2 FQGNSA. The CDR3 region has the DNA TGTGCCAGCAGCTTAGCTGGGGAGCAGTACTTC. Its translation: CASSLAGEQYF.

V gene TRBV11-2 combines with J gene TRBJ2-7; the D gene is possibly TRBD2 (7 bases). The CDR3 consists of 14 residues. V was shortened by 2 bases and J by 5 bases, with 13 bases between the two germline ends. The germline gives CDR1 SGHAT, CDR2 FQNNGV. In DNA form, the CDR3 reads TGTGCCAGCAGCTTAATAACGGGGGGCGACGAGCAGTACTTC. This translates into CASSLITGGDEQYF.

This chain uses TRBV28 with TRBJ2-2; 11 positions match TRBD2. The CDR3 has 15 amino acids. V lost 11 bases, J lost 2 bases, and 7 bases stayed unmatched. From germline, CDR1 is MDHEN and CDR2 SYDVKM. The CDR3 DNA reads TGTGCCGTTAGAGGGACTAGCGGAAACACCGGGGAGCTGTTTTTT. Its protein product is CAVRGTSGNTGELFF.